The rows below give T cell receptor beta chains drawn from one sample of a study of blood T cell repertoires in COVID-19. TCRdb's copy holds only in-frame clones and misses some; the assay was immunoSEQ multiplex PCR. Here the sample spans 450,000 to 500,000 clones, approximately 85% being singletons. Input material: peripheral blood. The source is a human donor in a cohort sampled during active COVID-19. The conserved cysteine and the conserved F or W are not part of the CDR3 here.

CDR3aa: ASSLDGGLTEAF
len: 12
j_gene: TRBJ1-1
v_gene: TRBV7-2

CDR3aa: ASSPRTGNYGYT
len: 12
j_gene: TRBJ1-2
v_gene: TRBV21-1

CDR3aa: ASSRGTGAHTEAF
len: 13
j_gene: TRBJ1-1
v_gene: TRBV19

CDR3aa: ASSPGQPYNYGYT
len: 13
j_gene: TRBJ1-2
v_gene: TRBV5-4

CDR3aa: SVGGTANYGYT
len: 11
j_gene: TRBJ1-2
v_gene: TRBV29-1

CDR3aa: ASSPLGVNTEAF
len: 12
j_gene: TRBJ1-1
v_gene: TRBV9

CDR3aa: ASSFPGQAYEQY
len: 12
j_gene: TRBJ2-7
v_gene: TRBV28

CDR3aa: ASSLGQGVIYEQF
len: 13
j_gene: TRBJ2-1
v_gene: TRBV27

CDR3aa: ASSSQGLANTGELF
len: 14
j_gene: TRBJ2-2
v_gene: TRBV7-2

CDR3aa: ASSSRQGTNYGYT
len: 13
j_gene: TRBJ1-2
v_gene: TRBV6-6

CDR3aa: ASSTSLDQPQH
len: 11
j_gene: TRBJ1-5
v_gene: TRBV6-5

CDR3aa: SAPGTMNTEAF
len: 11
j_gene: TRBJ1-1
v_gene: TRBV29-1

CDR3aa: ASAGTGGEAF
len: 10
j_gene: TRBJ1-1
v_gene: TRBV10-2

CDR3aa: ASRQGYEQF
len: 9
j_gene: TRBJ2-1
v_gene: TRBV2

CDR3aa: AWRAGGTDTQY
len: 11
j_gene: TRBJ2-3
v_gene: TRBV30

CDR3aa: AWRSGYGSWPQETQY
len: 15
j_gene: TRBJ2-5
v_gene: TRBV30

CDR3aa: AWRTTGTEEKLF
len: 12
j_gene: TRBJ1-4
v_gene: TRBV30

CDR3aa: ASSLGQGRSNYGYT
len: 14
j_gene: TRBJ1-2
v_gene: TRBV7-2

CDR3aa: ASSLVGAGGNYGYT
len: 14
j_gene: TRBJ1-2
v_gene: TRBV28

CDR3aa: ASSSLADQVGETQY
len: 14
j_gene: TRBJ2-5
v_gene: TRBV19

CDR3aa: ASSTQRGAQTDTQY
len: 14
j_gene: TRBJ2-3
v_gene: TRBV7-9

CDR3aa: ASSASLVRGRTYNEQF
len: 16
j_gene: TRBJ2-1
v_gene: TRBV5-4

CDR3aa: AWNQGQNTEAF
len: 11
j_gene: TRBJ1-1
v_gene: TRBV30

CDR3aa: ASSSGTGKDQPQH
len: 13
j_gene: TRBJ1-5
v_gene: TRBV6-5

CDR3aa: ASSLEPGLWNEQF
len: 13
j_gene: TRBJ2-1
v_gene: TRBV7-7

CDR3aa: ASSLNGQGLNQPQH
len: 14
j_gene: TRBJ1-5
v_gene: TRBV28

CDR3aa: ASSPGRASYEQY
len: 12
j_gene: TRBJ2-7
v_gene: TRBV6-5

CDR3aa: ASSLRPRQNTGELF
len: 14
j_gene: TRBJ2-2
v_gene: TRBV7-3

CDR3aa: ASSLTSGNTGELF
len: 13
j_gene: TRBJ2-2
v_gene: TRBV25-1

CDR3aa: ASSLRSGRALDEQF
len: 14
j_gene: TRBJ2-1
v_gene: TRBV6-2/TRBV6-3

CDR3aa: ASSLASSNQPQH
len: 12
j_gene: TRBJ1-5
v_gene: TRBV7-2

CDR3aa: ASSQGQGGPSEQY
len: 13
j_gene: TRBJ2-7
v_gene: TRBV3-1/TRBV3-2

CDR3aa: ASSSEISGGSYEQY
len: 14
j_gene: TRBJ2-7
v_gene: TRBV7-6

CDR3aa: ASSKGGDSTEAF
len: 12
j_gene: TRBJ1-1
v_gene: TRBV18

CDR3aa: ASSHRVYGYT
len: 10
j_gene: TRBJ1-2
v_gene: TRBV2

CDR3aa: ASNPTVAQPQH
len: 11
j_gene: TRBJ1-5
v_gene: TRBV28

CDR3aa: ASSPGTGGKDTEAF
len: 14
j_gene: TRBJ1-1
v_gene: TRBV5-6

CDR3aa: ASSPGAGELF
len: 10
j_gene: TRBJ2-2
v_gene: TRBV25-1

CDR3aa: ASSEASGVPYEQY
len: 13
j_gene: TRBJ2-7
v_gene: TRBV2

CDR3aa: ASSLESGTPSNYGYT
len: 15
j_gene: TRBJ1-2
v_gene: TRBV7-2

CDR3aa: ASSRYGNQPQH
len: 11
j_gene: TRBJ1-5
v_gene: TRBV7-2

CDR3aa: SVERTGYSEKLF
len: 12
j_gene: TRBJ1-4
v_gene: TRBV29-1

CDR3aa: ASSAEQVGQPQH
len: 12
j_gene: TRBJ1-5
v_gene: TRBV18

CDR3aa: ASSSRDRGWNYGYT
len: 14
j_gene: TRBJ1-2
v_gene: TRBV28

CDR3aa: ASSPRTQEDVEAF
len: 13
j_gene: TRBJ1-1
v_gene: TRBV3-1/TRBV3-2

CDR3aa: AWRIRREPSYNEQF
len: 14
j_gene: TRBJ2-1
v_gene: TRBV30

CDR3aa: ASSLGIAMVTDTQY
len: 14
j_gene: TRBJ2-3
v_gene: TRBV5-5

CDR3aa: ASSQRLAGRADTQY
len: 14
j_gene: TRBJ2-3
v_gene: TRBV5-1

CDR3aa: ASSQERTGVNQPQH
len: 14
j_gene: TRBJ1-5
v_gene: TRBV4-1

CDR3aa: ATRSGGGVMDGYT
len: 13
j_gene: TRBJ1-2
v_gene: TRBV19

CDR3aa: ASSLGPSGGTGELF
len: 14
j_gene: TRBJ2-2
v_gene: TRBV7-6

CDR3aa: ASKSRKREWADTQY
len: 14
j_gene: TRBJ2-3
v_gene: TRBV5-1

CDR3aa: ASSLALAGGNNEQF
len: 14
j_gene: TRBJ2-1
v_gene: TRBV7-7